A selection of T cell receptor beta chains follows, all from one sample in a study of CD8 T cells in Susac syndrome. MiXCR was run by TCRdb on the immunoSEQ multiplex PCR reads, yielding one entry per CDR3 protein. This sample carries about 300,000 distinct CDR3 sequences, 65% to 90% of them seen once, and the ten largest clones take roughly 0.21%. Input material: CD8+ T cells from PBMCs. The receptors here all came from a human donor with multiple sclerosis. CDR3s include the opening cysteine and the closing phenylalanine or tryptophan. D genes are given only for firm matches. Clone size is stated in some rows and not others, as once, few, many or a class when expanded.

abundance: -; v_gene: TRBV6-5; d_gene: -; j_gene: TRBJ2-7; CDR3nt: TGTGCCAGCGCTTACAGTTATTCCTACGAGCAGTACTTC; CDR3aa: CASAYSYSYEQYF
abundance: once; v_gene: TRBV9; d_gene: -; j_gene: TRBJ1-1; CDR3nt: TGTGCCAGCAGCCCTCATACAAAGGGACCTGAAGCTTTCTTT; CDR3aa: CASSPHTKGPEAFF
abundance: -; v_gene: TRBV14; d_gene: -; j_gene: TRBJ2-5; CDR3nt: TGTGCCAGCAGCTGGGGACTGCTGGAGACCCAGTACTTC; CDR3aa: CASSWGLLETQYF
abundance: -; v_gene: TRBV6-1; d_gene: -; j_gene: TRBJ2-7; CDR3nt: TGTGCCAGCAGCTTCCGGGGTTACGAGCAGTACTTC; CDR3aa: CASSFRGYEQYF
abundance: -; v_gene: TRBV28; d_gene: -; j_gene: TRBJ1-3; CDR3nt: TGTGCCAGCAGTTTAGTAGGGCTAATCGGTGCCCTCCCTGGAAACACCATATATTTT; CDR3aa: CASSLVGLIGALPGNTIYF
abundance: -; v_gene: TRBV2; d_gene: -; j_gene: TRBJ1-4; CDR3nt: TGTGCCAGCAGTGGAGGGTTTGAGAAACTGTTTTTT; CDR3aa: CASSGGFEKLFF
abundance: -; v_gene: TRBV15; d_gene: -; j_gene: TRBJ2-3; CDR3nt: TGTGCCACCAGCAGAGCTCGGGGTAGTTCGGATACGCAGTATTTT; CDR3aa: CATSRARGSSDTQYF
abundance: -; v_gene: TRBV12-3/TRBV12-4; d_gene: TRBD1; j_gene: TRBJ1-5; CDR3nt: TGTGCCAGCAGTTTATCTGGACAGGGAGACAATCAGCCCCAGCATTTT; CDR3aa: CASSLSGQGDNQPQHF
abundance: few; v_gene: TRBV7-2; d_gene: -; j_gene: TRBJ1-4; CDR3nt: TGTGCCAGCAGCTGGCGTGGGGATGAAAAACTGTTTTTT; CDR3aa: CASSWRGDEKLFF
abundance: -; v_gene: TRBV3-1; d_gene: -; j_gene: TRBJ1-2; CDR3nt: TGTGCCAGCAGCCAAGATGAGGGAACGGAGGGCTACACCTTC; CDR3aa: CASSQDEGTEGYTF
abundance: -; v_gene: TRBV7-9; d_gene: -; j_gene: TRBJ2-7; CDR3nt: TGTGCCAGCAGCCCGGGGCCTCGGGACGAGCAGTACTTC; CDR3aa: CASSPGPRDEQYF
abundance: -; v_gene: TRBV2; d_gene: -; j_gene: TRBJ2-6; CDR3nt: TGTGCCAGCGTTGTCCGGGCGAACGTCCTGACTTTC; CDR3aa: CASVVRANVLTF
abundance: -; v_gene: TRBV28; d_gene: -; j_gene: TRBJ2-7; CDR3nt: TGTGCCATCCGGCGGGACGTCTCCTACGAGCAGTACTTC; CDR3aa: CAIRRDVSYEQYF
abundance: -; v_gene: TRBV6-4; d_gene: -; j_gene: TRBJ2-1; CDR3nt: TGTGCCAGCAGTGTAACCGGGTTCGGCTACAATGAGCAGTTCTTC; CDR3aa: CASSVTGFGYNEQFF
abundance: -; v_gene: TRBV11-2; d_gene: TRBD2; j_gene: TRBJ2-7; CDR3nt: TGTGCCAGCAGCTTTGAGGGAGGGTCCTACGAGCAGTACTTC; CDR3aa: CASSFEGGSYEQYF
abundance: -; v_gene: TRBV27; d_gene: -; j_gene: TRBJ2-1; CDR3nt: TGTGCCAGCAGTTTTGGGGGAGATGAGCAGTTCTTC; CDR3aa: CASSFGGDEQFF
abundance: -; v_gene: TRBV19; d_gene: -; j_gene: TRBJ2-7; CDR3nt: TGTGCCAGTAGTATCGACAATTACCACGAGCAGTACTTC; CDR3aa: CASSIDNYHEQYF
abundance: -; v_gene: TRBV7-3; d_gene: -; j_gene: TRBJ2-1; CDR3nt: TGTGCCAGCAGCTTGGTGGGGGGCATAGATGAGCAGTTCTTC; CDR3aa: CASSLVGGIDEQFF
abundance: -; v_gene: TRBV30; d_gene: -; j_gene: TRBJ2-1; CDR3nt: TGTGCCTGGGCTTTACTAGTTGCCCCCTACAATGAGCAGTTCTTC; CDR3aa: CAWALLVAPYNEQFF
abundance: -; v_gene: TRBV25-1; d_gene: -; j_gene: TRBJ2-5; CDR3nt: TGTGCCAGCAGTGACAAGAAGAGGGAGGAGACCCAGTACTTC; CDR3aa: CASSDKKREETQYF
abundance: -; v_gene: TRBV28; d_gene: TRBD2; j_gene: TRBJ2-2; CDR3nt: TGTGCCAGCAGCCGTGGGACTAGCGGGAGGGCCCCCACCGGGGAGCTGTTTTTT; CDR3aa: CASSRGTSGRAPTGELFF
abundance: -; v_gene: TRBV6-5; d_gene: -; j_gene: TRBJ2-7; CDR3nt: TGTGCCAGCAGCCTCTTGTCGGGGATCTACGAGCAGTACTTC; CDR3aa: CASSLLSGIYEQYF
abundance: few; v_gene: TRBV5-5; d_gene: TRBD1; j_gene: TRBJ2-1; CDR3nt: TGTGCCAGCAGCTTAGATACAGGGGGTCGGAATGAGCAGTTCTTC; CDR3aa: CASSLDTGGRNEQFF
abundance: -; v_gene: TRBV5-1; d_gene: -; j_gene: TRBJ2-5; CDR3nt: TGCGCCAGCAGCCTCGATAGAGAGACCCAGTACTTC; CDR3aa: CASSLDRETQYF
abundance: -; v_gene: TRBV4-2; d_gene: TRBD2; j_gene: TRBJ2-7; CDR3nt: TGTGCCAGCAGCCAAGATAGGGGACTAGCGGTCTACGAGCAGTACTTC; CDR3aa: CASSQDRGLAVYEQYF
abundance: once; v_gene: TRBV12-3/TRBV12-4; d_gene: TRBD2; j_gene: TRBJ2-1; CDR3nt: TGTGCCAGCAGTTTATACGGGAGCGGGACTAGAGTATTCCACAATGAGCAGTTCTTC; CDR3aa: CASSLYGSGTRVFHNEQFF
abundance: -; v_gene: TRBV24-1; d_gene: TRBD2; j_gene: TRBJ2-3; CDR3nt: TGTGCCACCGGACCCGGAGCTAGCGGGATTGATACGCAGTATTTT; CDR3aa: CATGPGASGIDTQYF